A selection of T cell receptor beta chains follows, all from one sample in a study of technical replicates of blood from a handful of donors. Profiling relied on immunoSEQ multiplex PCR, and the TCRdb table lists in-frame clones only, not all of them. Here the sample spans tens of thousands of clones, just over 90% being singletons. Sample: T cells isolated from PBMCs. Receptors were obtained from a human donor in good health. Both conserved end residues are part of each CDR3.

v_gene: TRBV2; j_gene: TRBJ2-7; CDR3aa: CASSVQGYEQYF
v_gene: TRBV2; j_gene: TRBJ1-2; CDR3aa: CASSPSGQTNLYGYTF
v_gene: TRBV27; j_gene: TRBJ2-7; CDR3aa: CASSFPPRLFYEQYF
v_gene: TRBV9; j_gene: TRBJ2-3; CDR3aa: CASSLGQGAPNTQYF
v_gene: TRBV29-1; j_gene: TRBJ2-7; CDR3aa: CSAMGGHPSEQYF
v_gene: TRBV27; j_gene: TRBJ1-5; CDR3aa: CASSRTGGNQPQHF
v_gene: TRBV25-1; j_gene: TRBJ2-1; CDR3aa: CASSTRRDEQFF
v_gene: TRBV4-1; j_gene: TRBJ2-1; CDR3aa: CASSRLAEGTIEQFF
v_gene: TRBV27; j_gene: TRBJ2-5; CDR3aa: CASSLWRGETQYF
v_gene: TRBV13; j_gene: TRBJ2-5; CDR3aa: CASSTSPISETQYF
v_gene: TRBV28; j_gene: TRBJ2-7; CDR3aa: CASSTNTQGAYEQYF
v_gene: TRBV4-1; j_gene: TRBJ2-7; CDR3aa: CASSQGWGGSYYEQYF
v_gene: TRBV14; j_gene: TRBJ2-3; CDR3aa: CASSPLTGGDTDTQYF
v_gene: TRBV6-6; j_gene: TRBJ1-3; CDR3aa: CASSYEALGTGNTIYF
v_gene: TRBV5-4; j_gene: TRBJ1-1; CDR3aa: CASSPGGRTEAFF
v_gene: TRBV7-2; j_gene: TRBJ2-3; CDR3aa: CASSLDAGGGKADTQYF
v_gene: TRBV5-1; j_gene: TRBJ2-5; CDR3aa: CASSLRSYQETQYF
v_gene: TRBV6-1; j_gene: TRBJ2-2; CDR3aa: CASSDLTGGIGELFF
v_gene: TRBV27; j_gene: TRBJ1-5; CDR3aa: CASRHKQESNQPQHF
v_gene: TRBV7-7; j_gene: TRBJ2-1; CDR3aa: CASSFREGYSEQFF
v_gene: TRBV7-9; j_gene: TRBJ2-1; CDR3aa: CASSLPGLGRISLYNEQFF
v_gene: TRBV2; j_gene: TRBJ2-7; CDR3aa: CASSPGEAGVGEQYF
v_gene: TRBV6-4; j_gene: TRBJ2-1; CDR3aa: CASSAQGAIDNEQFF
v_gene: TRBV7-9; j_gene: TRBJ1-1; CDR3aa: CASKLNQGSTEAFF
v_gene: TRBV13; j_gene: TRBJ2-7; CDR3aa: CASSSDAYEQYF
v_gene: TRBV5-1; j_gene: TRBJ2-3; CDR3aa: CASSFTSGGTGDTQYF
v_gene: TRBV9; j_gene: TRBJ2-4; CDR3aa: CASSVEAGGNIQYF
v_gene: TRBV28; j_gene: TRBJ2-1; CDR3aa: CASSSGLREQFF
v_gene: TRBV9; j_gene: TRBJ2-3; CDR3aa: CASSASGLAGGTRTDTQYF
v_gene: TRBV15; j_gene: TRBJ1-1; CDR3aa: CATSRVGMGTEAFF
v_gene: TRBV7-8; j_gene: TRBJ2-1; CDR3aa: CASQDRDPYNEQFF
v_gene: TRBV30; j_gene: TRBJ2-5; CDR3aa: CAWSFGQETQYF
v_gene: TRBV29-1; j_gene: -; CDR3aa: CSVEKQGGSYEQYF
v_gene: TRBV5-1; j_gene: TRBJ1-4; CDR3aa: CASSLGGRSQRSEKLFF
v_gene: TRBV2; j_gene: TRBJ2-3; CDR3aa: CASSDPGRASTDTQYF
v_gene: TRBV6-4; j_gene: TRBJ2-3; CDR3aa: CASSAGGLATDTQYF
v_gene: TRBV5-1; j_gene: TRBJ2-7; CDR3aa: CASSWESISYEQYF
v_gene: TRBV7-9; j_gene: TRBJ1-2; CDR3aa: CASSFSAGGGYGYTF
v_gene: TRBV9; j_gene: TRBJ1-1; CDR3aa: CASSGQGQFTEAFF
v_gene: TRBV5-1; j_gene: TRBJ1-1; CDR3aa: CASSRAEGDTEAFF
v_gene: TRBV5-1; j_gene: TRBJ1-5; CDR3aa: CASSLAPRGEEQPQHF
v_gene: TRBV6-5; j_gene: TRBJ1-1; CDR3aa: CASRGQGPRNTEAFF
v_gene: TRBV7-9; j_gene: TRBJ2-7; CDR3aa: CASSFAPTGEQYF
v_gene: TRBV30; j_gene: TRBJ2-7; CDR3aa: CAWSVGTSGSYEQYF
v_gene: TRBV13; j_gene: TRBJ2-7; CDR3aa: CASRSTGTGPHEQYF
v_gene: TRBV10-1; j_gene: TRBJ1-1; CDR3aa: CASSAESRGTEAFF